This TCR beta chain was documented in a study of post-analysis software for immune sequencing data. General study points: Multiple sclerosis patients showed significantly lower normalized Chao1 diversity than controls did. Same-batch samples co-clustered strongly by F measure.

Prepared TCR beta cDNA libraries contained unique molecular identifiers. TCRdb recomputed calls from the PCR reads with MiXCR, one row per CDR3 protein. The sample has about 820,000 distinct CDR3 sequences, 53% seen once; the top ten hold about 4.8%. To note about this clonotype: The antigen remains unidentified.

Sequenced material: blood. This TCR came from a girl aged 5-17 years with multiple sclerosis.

The CDR3 sequence is CSVGTRGGGDEQFF. The CDR3 nucleotides are TGCAGCGTCGGCACCAGGGGAGGTGGCGATGAGCAGTTCTTC. V is TRBV29-1 and J is TRBJ2-1; D possibly uses TRBD1 or TRBD2 (6 bases each). Germline V CDR1 and CDR2: SQVTM, ANQGSEA. V gave up 6 bases and J gave up 8 bases, with 20 bases separating them. The CDR3 runs to 14 residues.